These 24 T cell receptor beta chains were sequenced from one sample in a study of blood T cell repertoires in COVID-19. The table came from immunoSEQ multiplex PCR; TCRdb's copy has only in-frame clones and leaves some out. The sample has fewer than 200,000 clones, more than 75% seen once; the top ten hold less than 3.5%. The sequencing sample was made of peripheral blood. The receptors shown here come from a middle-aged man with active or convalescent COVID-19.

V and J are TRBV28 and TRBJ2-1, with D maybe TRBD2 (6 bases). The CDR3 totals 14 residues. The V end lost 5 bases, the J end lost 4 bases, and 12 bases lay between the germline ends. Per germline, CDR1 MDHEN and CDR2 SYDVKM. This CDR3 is CASSPHRGYNEQFF. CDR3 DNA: TGTGCCAGCAGTCCGCACCGGGGGTACAATGAGCAGTTCTTC.

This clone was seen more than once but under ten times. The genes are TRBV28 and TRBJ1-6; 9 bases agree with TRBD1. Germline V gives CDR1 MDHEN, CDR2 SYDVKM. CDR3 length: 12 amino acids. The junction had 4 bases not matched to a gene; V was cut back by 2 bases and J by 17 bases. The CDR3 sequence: CASSLAGQGFHF. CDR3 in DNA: TGTGCCAGCAGTTTAGCGGGACAGGGTTTCCACTTT.

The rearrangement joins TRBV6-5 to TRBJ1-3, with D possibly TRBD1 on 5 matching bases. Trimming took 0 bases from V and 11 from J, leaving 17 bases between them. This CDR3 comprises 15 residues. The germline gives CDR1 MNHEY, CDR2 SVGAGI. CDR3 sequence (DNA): TGTGCCAGCAGTTACTCGTACAGGCAAGGACAAGCCATATATTTT. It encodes CASSYSYRQGQAIYF.

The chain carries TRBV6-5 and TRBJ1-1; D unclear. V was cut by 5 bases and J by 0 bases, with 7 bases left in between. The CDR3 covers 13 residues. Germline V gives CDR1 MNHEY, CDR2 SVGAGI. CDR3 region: CASSITVNTEAFF. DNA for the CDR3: TGTGCCAGCAGTATCACAGTGAACACTGAAGCTTTCTTT.

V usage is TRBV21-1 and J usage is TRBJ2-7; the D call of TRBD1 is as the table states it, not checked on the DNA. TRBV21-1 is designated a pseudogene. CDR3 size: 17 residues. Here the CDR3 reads CASRIRETDRNSYEQYF. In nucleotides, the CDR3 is TGTGCCAGCAGGATCAGGGAGACAGACAGGAACTCGTACGAGCAGTACTTC.

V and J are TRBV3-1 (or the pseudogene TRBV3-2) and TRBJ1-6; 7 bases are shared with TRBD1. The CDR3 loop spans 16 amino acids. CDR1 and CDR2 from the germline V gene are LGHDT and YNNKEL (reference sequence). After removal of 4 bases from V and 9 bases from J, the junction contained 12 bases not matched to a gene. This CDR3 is CASSLTGQLGSSPLHF. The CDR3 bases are TGTGCCAGCAGCCTCACGGGACAGCTGGGAAGTTCACCCCTCCACTTT.

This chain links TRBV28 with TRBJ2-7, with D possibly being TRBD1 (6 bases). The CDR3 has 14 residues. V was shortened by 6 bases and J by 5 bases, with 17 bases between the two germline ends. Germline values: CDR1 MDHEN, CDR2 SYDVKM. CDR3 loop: CASRRAGARDEQYF. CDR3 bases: TGTGCCAGCAGGCGGGCAGGGGCCAGGGACGAGCAGTACTTC.

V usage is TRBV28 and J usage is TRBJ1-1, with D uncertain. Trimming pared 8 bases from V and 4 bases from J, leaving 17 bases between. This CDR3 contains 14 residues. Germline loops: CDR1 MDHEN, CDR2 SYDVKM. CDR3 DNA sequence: TGTGCCAGCCGCCTCGGTCCCGCGAGCACTGAAGCTTTCTTT. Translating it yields CASRLGPASTEAFF. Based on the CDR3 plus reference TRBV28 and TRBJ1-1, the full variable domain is DVKVTQSSRYLVKRTGEKVFLECVQDMDHENMFWYRQDPGLGLRLIYFSYDVKMKEKGDIPEGYSVSREKKERFSLILESASTNQTSMYLCASRLGPASTEAFFGQGTRLTVV.

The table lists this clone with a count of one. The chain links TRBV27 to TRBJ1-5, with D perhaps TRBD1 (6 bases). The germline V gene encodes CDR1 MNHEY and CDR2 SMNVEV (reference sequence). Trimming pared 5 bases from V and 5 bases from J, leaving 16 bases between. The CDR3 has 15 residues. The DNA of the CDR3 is TGTGCCAGCAGTCCCCCGGGGACACGAGATCAGCCCCAGCATTTT. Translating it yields CASSPPGTRDQPQHF.

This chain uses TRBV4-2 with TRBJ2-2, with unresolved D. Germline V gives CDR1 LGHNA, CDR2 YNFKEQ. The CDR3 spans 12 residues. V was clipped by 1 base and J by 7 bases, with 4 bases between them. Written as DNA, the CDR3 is TGTGCCAGCAGCCAAGGGCACGGGGAGCTGTTTTTT. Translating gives CASSQGHGELFF.

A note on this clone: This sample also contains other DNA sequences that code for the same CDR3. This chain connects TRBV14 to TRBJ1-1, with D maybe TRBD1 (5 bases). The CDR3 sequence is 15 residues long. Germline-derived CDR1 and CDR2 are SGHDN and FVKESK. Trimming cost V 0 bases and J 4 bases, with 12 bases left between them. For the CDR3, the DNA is TGTGCCAGCAGCCAAGATCTGGGGCGGGGCACTGAAGCTTTCTTT. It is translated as CASSQDLGRGTEAFF.

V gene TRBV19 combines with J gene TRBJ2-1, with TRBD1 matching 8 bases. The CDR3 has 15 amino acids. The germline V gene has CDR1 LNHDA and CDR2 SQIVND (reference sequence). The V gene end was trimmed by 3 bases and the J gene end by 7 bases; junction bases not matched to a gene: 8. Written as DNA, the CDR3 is TGTGCCAGTAGTATTTGGACAGGGACGAGAAATGAGCAGTTCTTC. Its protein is CASSIWTGTRNEQFF.

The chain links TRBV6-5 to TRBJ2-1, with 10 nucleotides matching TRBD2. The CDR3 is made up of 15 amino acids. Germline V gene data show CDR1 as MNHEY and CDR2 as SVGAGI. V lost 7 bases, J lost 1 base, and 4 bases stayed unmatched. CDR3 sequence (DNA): TGTGCCAGCACTGGTAGCGGGGGGTCCTACAATGAGCAGTTCTTC. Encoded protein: CASTGSGGSYNEQFF.

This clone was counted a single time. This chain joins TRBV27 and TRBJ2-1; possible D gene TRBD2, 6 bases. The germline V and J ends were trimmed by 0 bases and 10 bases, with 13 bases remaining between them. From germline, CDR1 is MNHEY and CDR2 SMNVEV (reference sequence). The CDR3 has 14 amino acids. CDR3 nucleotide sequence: TGTGCCAGCAGTTTATCGGGGCCCCTAGCGGAGCAGTTCTTC. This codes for CASSLSGPLAEQFF.

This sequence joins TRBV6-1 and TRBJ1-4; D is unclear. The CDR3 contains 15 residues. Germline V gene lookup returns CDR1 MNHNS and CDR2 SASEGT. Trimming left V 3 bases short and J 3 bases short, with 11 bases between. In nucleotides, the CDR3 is TGTGCCAGCAGTGAGTTAACGAGAGCTAATGAAAAACTGTTTTTT. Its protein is CASSELTRANEKLFF.

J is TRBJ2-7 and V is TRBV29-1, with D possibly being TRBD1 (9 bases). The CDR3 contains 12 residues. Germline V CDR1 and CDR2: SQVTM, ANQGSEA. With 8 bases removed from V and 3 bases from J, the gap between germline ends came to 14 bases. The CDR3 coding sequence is TGCAGCCGGGGGGGACAGGGCTACGAGCAGTACTTC. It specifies CSRGGQGYEQYF.

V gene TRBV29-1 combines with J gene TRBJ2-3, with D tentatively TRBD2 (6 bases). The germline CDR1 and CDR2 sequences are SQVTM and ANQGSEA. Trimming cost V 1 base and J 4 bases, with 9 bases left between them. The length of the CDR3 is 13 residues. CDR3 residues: CSVEGGNADTQYF. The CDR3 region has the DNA TGCAGCGTTGAAGGCGGGAATGCAGATACGCAGTATTTT.

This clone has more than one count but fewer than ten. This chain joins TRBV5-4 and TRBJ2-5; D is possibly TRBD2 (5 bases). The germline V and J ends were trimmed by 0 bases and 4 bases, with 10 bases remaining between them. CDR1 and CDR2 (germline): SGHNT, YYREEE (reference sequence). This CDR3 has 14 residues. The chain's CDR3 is CASSLGGRRETQYF. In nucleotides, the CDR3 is TGTGCCAGCAGCTTGGGAGGGCGGCGAGAGACCCAGTACTTC.

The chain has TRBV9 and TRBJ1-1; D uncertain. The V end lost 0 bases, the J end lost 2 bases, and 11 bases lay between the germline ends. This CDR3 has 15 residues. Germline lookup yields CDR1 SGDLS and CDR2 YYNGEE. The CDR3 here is CASSVGGGSNTEAFF. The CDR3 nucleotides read TGTGCCAGCAGCGTAGGGGGAGGAAGTAACACTGAAGCTTTCTTT.

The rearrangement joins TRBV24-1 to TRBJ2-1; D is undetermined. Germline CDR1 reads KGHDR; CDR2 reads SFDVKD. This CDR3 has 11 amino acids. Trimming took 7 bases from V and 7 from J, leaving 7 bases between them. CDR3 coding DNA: TGTGCCACCAGGGAGAGGAATGAGCAGTTCTTC. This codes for CATRERNEQFF.

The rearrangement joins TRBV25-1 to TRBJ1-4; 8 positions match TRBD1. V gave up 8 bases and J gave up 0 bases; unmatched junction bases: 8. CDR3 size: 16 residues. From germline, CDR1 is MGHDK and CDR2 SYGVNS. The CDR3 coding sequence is TGTGCCAGCGGCGACAGGGGCGCTGCAACTAATGAAAAACTGTTTTTT. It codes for CASGDRGAATNEKLFF.

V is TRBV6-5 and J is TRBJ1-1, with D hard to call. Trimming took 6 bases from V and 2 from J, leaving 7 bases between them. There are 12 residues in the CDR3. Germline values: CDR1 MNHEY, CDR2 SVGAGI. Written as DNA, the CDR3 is TGTGCCAGCAGCAGGATCAACACTGAAGCTTTCTTT. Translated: CASSRINTEAFF.

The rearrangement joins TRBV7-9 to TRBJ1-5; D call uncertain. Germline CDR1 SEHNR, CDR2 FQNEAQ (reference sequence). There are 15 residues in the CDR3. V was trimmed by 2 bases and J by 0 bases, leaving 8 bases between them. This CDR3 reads CASSLQGDSNQPQHF. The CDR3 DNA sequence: TGTGCCAGCAGCTTACAAGGAGATAGCAATCAGCCCCAGCATTTT.

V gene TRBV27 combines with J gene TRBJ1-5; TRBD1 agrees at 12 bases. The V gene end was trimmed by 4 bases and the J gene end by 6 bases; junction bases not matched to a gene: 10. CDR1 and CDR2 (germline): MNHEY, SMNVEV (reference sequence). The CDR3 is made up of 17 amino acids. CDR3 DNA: TGTGCCAGCAGTTCTGACCGGGACAGGGGGCAGGGTCAGCCCCAGCATTTT. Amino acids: CASSSDRDRGQGQPQHF.